Sequencing of this TCR beta chain was carried out in a study of T cell changes during pregnancy in multiple sclerosis. TCRdb keeps only in-frame clones here, not all; method: immunoSEQ multiplex PCR. In the table there are fewer than 85,000 clones, about 93% of which are singletons. The CDR3 spans 22 residues. After removal of 2 bases from V and 3 bases from J, the junction contained 16 bases not matched to a gene. Germline CDR1 and CDR2: MDHEN and SYDVKM. The J gene is TRBJ2-2, the V gene TRBV28, with 15 bases aligning to TRBD2. This specimen consisted of peripheral blood, obtained after pregnancy. The source is a female donor in good health, enrolled as a control in a pregnancy study. The CDR3, as DNA: TGTGCCAGCAGTTTACCCCCTCCGGGACTAGCGGGAGGCCGAAGGGACACCGGGGAGCTGTTTTTT. Translating it yields CASSLPPPGLAGGRRDTGELFF.